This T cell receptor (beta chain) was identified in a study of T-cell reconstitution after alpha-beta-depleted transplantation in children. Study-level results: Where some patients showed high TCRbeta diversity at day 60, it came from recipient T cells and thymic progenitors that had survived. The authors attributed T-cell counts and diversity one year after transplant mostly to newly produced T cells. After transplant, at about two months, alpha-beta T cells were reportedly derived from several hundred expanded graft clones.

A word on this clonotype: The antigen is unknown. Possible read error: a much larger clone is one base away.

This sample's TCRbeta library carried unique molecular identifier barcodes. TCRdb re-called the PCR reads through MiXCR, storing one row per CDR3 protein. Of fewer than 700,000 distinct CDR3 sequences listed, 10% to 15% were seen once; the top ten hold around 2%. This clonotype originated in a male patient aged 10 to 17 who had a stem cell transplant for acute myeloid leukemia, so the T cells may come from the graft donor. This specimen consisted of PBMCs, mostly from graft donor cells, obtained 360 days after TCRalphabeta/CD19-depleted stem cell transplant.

The CDR3 region has the DNA TGCAGTGCTAGACTCGCAGATACGCAGTATTTT. Encoded protein: CSARLADTQYF. The chain links TRBV20-1 to TRBJ2-3; D remains ambiguous. Germline V lookup: CDR1 DFQATT, CDR2 SNEGSKA (reference sequence). The CDR3 length is 11 residues. With 2 bases removed from V and 4 bases from J, the gap between germline ends came to 4 bases.